Listed below are T cell receptor beta chains from one sample, sequenced in a study of shared clonotypes between healthy human individuals. Using immunoSEQ multiplex PCR, the repertoire was profiled, and TCRdb retains in-frame clones only, with some absent. Here the sample spans about 2.1 million clones, 80% to 95% being singletons. What was sequenced was naive CD8+ T cells from PBMCs. The receptors stem from a man younger than 35 in good health. Some clones in this sample may be carry-over from other donors' samples. CDR3s include the opening cysteine and the closing phenylalanine or tryptophan. Fields, in order: V gene, CDR3 protein.

v_gene: TRBV9; CDR3aa: CASSVGQGAYEQYF
v_gene: TRBV6-4; CDR3aa: CASRRGRDTEAFF
v_gene: TRBV7-9; CDR3aa: CASVQGAGGEQFF
v_gene: TRBV5-1; CDR3aa: CASSFFRGSYNEQFF
v_gene: TRBV9; CDR3aa: CASSDRHSTGELFF
v_gene: TRBV19; CDR3aa: CASSTYPDSSNQPQHF
v_gene: TRBV2; CDR3aa: CASNSRSGRSEQFF
v_gene: TRBV27; CDR3aa: CASTPGTSGSNEQFF
v_gene: TRBV10-3; CDR3aa: CAISSGQGFAEAFF
v_gene: TRBV7-3; CDR3aa: CASSLRGGQGPHGEQFF
v_gene: TRBV27; CDR3aa: CASSLIGHSYEQYF
v_gene: TRBV6-6; CDR3aa: CASTEGSVEQYF
v_gene: TRBV14; CDR3aa: CASSPGTIGTDTQYF
v_gene: TRBV7-9; CDR3aa: CASSLPAGGTGELFF
v_gene: TRBV4-3; CDR3aa: CASSQDIASANTGELFF
v_gene: TRBV7-9; CDR3aa: CASSLAPGLEGLHF
v_gene: TRBV28; CDR3aa: CASSSWSAGVYEQYF
v_gene: TRBV27; CDR3aa: CASSYRDRVFEQYF
v_gene: TRBV27; CDR3aa: CASSSSLGDRADTQYF
v_gene: TRBV10-3; CDR3aa: CAISDLDPNTGELFF
v_gene: TRBV9; CDR3aa: CASSVDSGGSLYEQYF
v_gene: TRBV18; CDR3aa: CASSLDKLNTEAFF
v_gene: TRBV7-9; CDR3aa: CASRTGQGNTGELFF
v_gene: TRBV7-9; CDR3aa: CARHPPGRIYGYTF
v_gene: TRBV4-1; CDR3aa: CASSRTFSSYNEQFF
v_gene: TRBV5-1; CDR3aa: CASSLVISRPYNEQFF
v_gene: TRBV25-1; CDR3aa: CASSDRDRGYNSPLHF
v_gene: TRBV4-1; CDR3aa: CASSQILGAGELFF
v_gene: TRBV9; CDR3aa: CASNDRGAGELFF
v_gene: TRBV27; CDR3aa: CASSSFQGEGHNQPQHF
v_gene: TRBV7-8; CDR3aa: CASSSSANNEQFF
v_gene: TRBV29-1; CDR3aa: CSVAGTSGEQYF
v_gene: TRBV11-1; CDR3aa: CASSLAGSVGYGYTF
v_gene: TRBV7-2; CDR3aa: CASSLAVGTHPEQYF
v_gene: TRBV9; CDR3aa: CASSVGDNQPQHF
v_gene: TRBV5-6; CDR3aa: CASSLGARAVGYTF
v_gene: TRBV27; CDR3aa: CASSYRDPRDEQFF
v_gene: TRBV28; CDR3aa: CASSLSDYKAGSRNEQFF
v_gene: TRBV11-2; CDR3aa: CASSLGGQGHEQYF
v_gene: TRBV11-2; CDR3aa: CASSKFPLRDRGAETQYF
v_gene: TRBV15; CDR3aa: CATSREGTGGDTQYF
v_gene: TRBV27; CDR3aa: CASSLSPGFGNQPQHF
v_gene: TRBV5-4; CDR3aa: CASSVSGSFNEQYF
v_gene: TRBV7-3; CDR3aa: CASSLKPAHLSEGNTGELFF
v_gene: TRBV4-2; CDR3aa: CASSQGLAGGYEQYF
v_gene: TRBV4-3; CDR3aa: CASSQDGLGLAGINEQFF
v_gene: TRBV29-1; CDR3aa: CSVERHLEQFF
v_gene: TRBV7-2; CDR3aa: CASSPLGGVNTEAFF
v_gene: TRBV9; CDR3aa: CASSAGTSALGADTQYF
v_gene: TRBV19; CDR3aa: CASGGDSNQPQHF
v_gene: TRBV7-2; CDR3aa: CASSLETSGIDFDQETQYF
v_gene: TRBV10-3; CDR3aa: CAISEVTYEQYF
v_gene: TRBV5-4; CDR3aa: CASSFGTSGRALHEQYF
v_gene: TRBV6-5; CDR3aa: CASSYFTQGHNEQFF